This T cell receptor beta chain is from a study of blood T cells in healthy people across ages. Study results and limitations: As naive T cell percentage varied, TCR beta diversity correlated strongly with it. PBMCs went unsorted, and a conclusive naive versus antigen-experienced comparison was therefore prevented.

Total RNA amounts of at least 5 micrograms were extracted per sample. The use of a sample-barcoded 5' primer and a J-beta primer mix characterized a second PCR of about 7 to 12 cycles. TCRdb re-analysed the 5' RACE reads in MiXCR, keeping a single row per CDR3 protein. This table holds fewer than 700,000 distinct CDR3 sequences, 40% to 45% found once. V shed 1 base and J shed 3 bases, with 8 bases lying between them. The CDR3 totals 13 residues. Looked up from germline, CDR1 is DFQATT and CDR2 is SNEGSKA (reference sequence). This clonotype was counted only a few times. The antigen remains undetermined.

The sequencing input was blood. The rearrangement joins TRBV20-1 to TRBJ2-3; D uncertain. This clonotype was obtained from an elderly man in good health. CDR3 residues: CSARGAVTDTQYF. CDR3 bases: TGCAGTGCTAGAGGTGCGGTGACAGATACGCAGTATTTT.